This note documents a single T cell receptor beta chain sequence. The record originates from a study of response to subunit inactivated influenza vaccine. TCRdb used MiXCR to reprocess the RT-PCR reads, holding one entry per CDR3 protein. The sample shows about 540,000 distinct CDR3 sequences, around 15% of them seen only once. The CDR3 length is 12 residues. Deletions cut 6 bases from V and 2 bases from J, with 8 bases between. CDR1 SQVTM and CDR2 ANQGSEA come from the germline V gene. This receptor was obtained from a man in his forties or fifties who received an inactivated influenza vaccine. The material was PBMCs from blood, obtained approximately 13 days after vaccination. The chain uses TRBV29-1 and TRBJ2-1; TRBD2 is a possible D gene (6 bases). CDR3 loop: CSVSSAYNEQFF. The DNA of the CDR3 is TGCAGCGTCTCTAGCGCCTACAATGAGCAGTTCTTC.